This is a list of T cell receptor beta chains from one sample in a study of PD-L1 blockade in urothelial cancer. Clones were sequenced by immunoSEQ multiplex PCR, and TCRdb holds only the in-frame ones, with some missing. In the table there are tens of thousands of clones, around 86% of which are singletons. The sequencing used PBMCs, collected around atezolizumab (anti-PD-L1) treatment. The receptors originated from a man between 70 and 80 years old with urothelial cancer. The CDR3 runs from the conserved cysteine through the conserved F or W. The D gene is left open where the match is weak. Expanded clones get a size class; other rows say once, few or many, or leave the size out.

v_call,d_call,j_call,clone_size,cdr3_nt,cdr3_aa
TRBV5-6,-,TRBJ2-1,-,TGTGCCAGCAGCTTGATAGGGGGTATCTCCTACAATGAGCAGTTCTTC,CASSLIGGISYNEQFF
TRBV9,-,TRBJ1-4,-,TGTGCCAGCAGCGGACCGTCAAACTGGGGCAGCGCAACTAATGAAAAACTGTTTTTT,CASSGPSNWGSATNEKLFF
TRBV29-1,TRBD1,TRBJ2-3,-,TGCAGCGTGAGCAACAGGGGGGCAGATACGCAGTATTTT,CSVSNRGADTQYF
TRBV6-1,TRBD2,TRBJ2-1,-,TGTGCCAGCAGTGGCCCCCGACTAGCGGGAGCTCGGTATGAGCAGTTCTTC,CASSGPRLAGARYEQFF
TRBV28,TRBD1,TRBJ2-3,-,TGTGCCAGCAGTGCCGACAGGGTCGTAGGGGGGCAGTATTTT,CASSADRVVGGQYF
TRBV6-1,-,TRBJ2-5,-,TGTGCCAGCAGTGAATTTGATGAAGGAACGGGTCAAGAGACCCAGTACTTC,CASSEFDEGTGQETQYF
TRBV7-8,-,TRBJ2-2,-,TGTGCCAGCAGCAAGTCGCGGGGCACCGGGGAGCTGTTTTTT,CASSKSRGTGELFF
TRBV13,TRBD1,TRBJ2-7,-,TGTGCCAGCAGCCCCGCCCCGGGACAGGGTACCACCTACGAGCAGTACTTC,CASSPAPGQGTTYEQYF
TRBV10-1,-,TRBJ1-1,-,TGCGCCAGCAGTGACCCAGGACAGACTGCTTTCTTT,CASSDPGQTAFF
TRBV18,-,TRBJ1-1,-,TGTGCCAGCTCACCAGGGGCTGGGGACACTGAAGCTTTCTTT,CASSPGAGDTEAFF
TRBV28,TRBD2,TRBJ2-3,-,TGTGCCAGCAGTTTATCCGGGAGACTAGCGGGAGTGCCAGATACGCAGTATTTT,CASSLSGRLAGVPDTQYF
TRBV6-1,-,TRBJ2-3,-,TGTGCCAGCATCCCGGCAGGGGAGCCAGATACGCAGTATTTT,CASIPAGEPDTQYF
TRBV7-2,TRBD2,TRBJ2-5,-,TGTGCCAGCAGCTTACTAGCGGGAGGCTTGGAGACCCAGTACTTC,CASSLLAGGLETQYF
TRBV28,TRBD1,TRBJ2-5,-,TGTGCCAGCAGCGAACCCGGGACAGGACAAGAGACCCAGTACTTC,CASSEPGTGQETQYF
TRBV19,-,TRBJ1-1,once,TGTGCCAGTAGTATAGCTACAGATGAAGCTTTCTTT,CASSIATDEAFF
TRBV5-6,TRBD2,TRBJ2-2,few,TGTGCCAGCAGCTTGCTCGGGCTAGCGGGACGGGACACCGGGGAGCTGTTTTTT,CASSLLGLAGRDTGELFF
TRBV18,TRBD1,TRBJ1-5,few,TGTGCCAGCTCACCATTTAGGGGGCTTCAGCCCCAGCATTTT,CASSPFRGLQPQHF
TRBV2,-,TRBJ1-1,few,TGTGCCAGCAGTGACGGGTACGGGGCTGAAGCTTTCTTT,CASSDGYGAEAFF
TRBV5-4,-,TRBJ2-3,-,TGTGCCAGCAGCTTGGGGACAGACTTTTCCACAGATACGCAGTATTTT,CASSLGTDFSTDTQYF
TRBV23-1,TRBD1,TRBJ2-7,-,TGCGCCAGCAGTCAATCTGACAGGGGCCACGAGCAGTACTTC,CASSQSDRGHEQYF
TRBV6-5,-,TRBJ1-2,-,TGTGCCAGCAGTTACTCGACAGGTCGAGGAAATGGCTACACCTTC,CASSYSTGRGNGYTF
TRBV29-1,TRBD1,TRBJ1-4,-,TGCAGCGTGGGACAGGTCGGGGGAAATGAAAAACTGTTTTTT,CSVGQVGGNEKLFF